This is a list of T cell receptor beta chains from one sample in a study of shared clonotypes between healthy human individuals. Assay: immunoSEQ multiplex PCR; the TCRdb copy retains only in-frame clones and omits some. The sample shows 170,000 or so clones, 66% of them seen only once. Sequenced material: memory CD4+ T cells sorted from blood. All receptors come from a man under 40 in good health. CDR3s include the opening cysteine and the closing phenylalanine or tryptophan. D genes are given only for firm matches. A clone size is listed for some rows: how often the clone was seen (once, few, many), or a class if it is expanded.

clone_size j_call d_call v_call cdr3_aa cdr3_nt
few TRBJ1-4 NA TRBV19 CASSIDTDSKLFF TGTGCCAGTAGTATCGACACAGACTCAAAACTGTTTTTT
NA TRBJ2-7 NA TRBV28 CASSTGPHEQYF TGTGCCAGCTCCACAGGGCCCCACGAGCAGTACTTC
NA TRBJ2-1 TRBD1 TRBV7-2 CASSFRSRGQGASYEQFF TGTGCCAGCAGCTTCCGCTCCCGGGGGCAGGGGGCGAGCTATGAGCAGTTCTTC
NA TRBJ2-1 TRBD2 TRBV7-6 CASSLAGGRGGYNEQFF TGTGCCAGCAGCTTAGCTGGCGGGAGGGGGGGGTACAATGAGCAGTTCTTC
few TRBJ1-1 NA TRBV5-1 CASTPQEVGTEAFF TGCGCCAGCACACCACAGGAAGTAGGGACTGAAGCTTTCTTT
many TRBJ1-3 NA TRBV9 CASTAGRSGNTIYF TGTGCCAGCACTGCCGGGCGCTCTGGAAACACCATATATTTT
few TRBJ2-7 TRBD1 TRBV27 CASSYRDSSYEQYF TGTGCCAGCAGCTACCGGGACAGCTCCTACGAGCAGTACTTC
NA TRBJ2-3 NA TRBV5-1 CATLQRGDTQYF TGCGCCACCCTCCAAAGGGGGGATACGCAGTATTTT
NA TRBJ2-1 TRBD1 TRBV7-9 CASSLSMTGAQLQEQFF TGTGCCAGCAGCTTATCCATGACAGGGGCCCAACTTCAGGAGCAGTTCTTC
NA TRBJ2-7 NA TRBV28 CASRHPGGTRPYEQYF TGTGCCAGCAGACACCCGGGTGGGACCCGTCCCTACGAGCAGTACTTC
NA TRBJ2-2 NA TRBV5-1 CASSFSGNTGELFF TGCGCCAGCAGCTTTTCCGGGAACACCGGGGAGCTGTTTTTT
NA TRBJ2-1 NA TRBV19 CASTPRGFREQFF TGTGCCAGTACCCCGAGGGGTTTTCGTGAGCAGTTCTTC
NA TRBJ1-2 TRBD1 TRBV28 CASSPQADRVGGYTF TGTGCCAGCAGTCCCCAAGCCGACAGGGTAGGAGGCTACACCTTC
once TRBJ2-3 NA TRBV11-2 CASSPLVTSTDTQYF TGTGCCAGCAGCCCCTTAGTGACTAGCACAGATACGCAGTATTTT
NA TRBJ2-1 NA TRBV5-1 CASSLGTQNNEQFF TGCGCCAGCAGCTTGGGGACACAAAACAATGAGCAGTTCTTC
NA TRBJ1-2 NA TRBV7-2 CASSSIGGDPREGYTF TGTGCCAGCAGCTCGATCGGCGGAGACCCTCGGGAAGGCTACACCTTC
many TRBJ1-1 NA TRBV29-1 CSVDQGSMVAFF TGCAGCGTTGACCAGGGGAGCATGGTCGCTTTCTTT
NA TRBJ2-1 TRBD2 TRBV6-6 CASSSPGLLGWQFF TGTGCCAGCAGTAGTCCGGGACTACTAGGTTGGCAGTTCTTC
NA TRBJ2-7 TRBD1 TRBV2 CASSGDSRYYEQYF TGTGCCAGCAGTGGGGACAGCCGATACTACGAGCAGTACTTC
NA TRBJ1-2 TRBD1 TRBV4-3 CASSQDAYRGAGYTF TGCGCCAGCAGCCAGGACGCATACAGGGGCGCGGGCTACACCTTC
NA TRBJ2-5 TRBD1 TRBV5-1 CASSTNRQGLGETQYF TGCGCCAGCTCAACAAACCGACAGGGGCTTGGGGAGACCCAGTACTTC
NA TRBJ1-1 NA TRBV6-5 CASSYSGLKSTEAFF TGTGCCAGCAGTTACTCAGGGCTGAAGAGCACTGAAGCTTTCTTT
NA TRBJ2-3 NA TRBV2 CASSGDRGDTQYF TGTGCCAGCAGTGGAGATAGGGGTGATACGCAGTATTTT
NA TRBJ2-1 NA TRBV5-8 CASSEQGFPYNEQFF TGTGCCAGCAGCGAACAGGGTTTCCCCTACAATGAGCAGTTCTTC
NA TRBJ2-7 NA TRBV2 CASSKDSVVNEQYF TGTGCCAGCAGTAAGGACTCGGTCGTCAACGAGCAGTACTTC
NA TRBJ2-1 NA TRBV4-3 CASSQFRVGEQFF TGCGCCAGCAGCCAATTCAGGGTGGGTGAGCAGTTCTTC
NA TRBJ2-5 TRBD2 TRBV30 CAWSLAGGLTMAETQYF TGTGCCTGGAGCCTAGCGGGAGGGCTAACAATGGCGGAGACCCAGTACTTC
once TRBJ2-2 NA TRBV7-2 CASSLARAGTGELFF TGTGCCAGCAGCTTAGCCAGGGCGGGCACCGGGGAGCTGTTTTTT
NA TRBJ2-7 TRBD2 TRBV11-2 CASSLREGSSYEQYF TGTGCCAGCAGCTTACGGGAGGGGAGCTCCTACGAGCAGTACTTC
NA TRBJ1-2 NA TRBV12-2 CASRLAGQGARGYTF TGTGCAAGTCGCTTAGCGGGACAGGGGGCTCGGGGCTACACCTTC
NA TRBJ2-3 NA TRBV6-5 CASSSRGSLTDTQYF TGTGCCAGCAGTTCCCGGGGGTCCCTCACAGATACGCAGTATTTT
NA TRBJ2-7 NA TRBV7-2 CASSSKHRDPDEQYF TGTGCCAGCAGCTCGAAGCACAGGGATCCCGACGAGCAGTACTTC
NA TRBJ1-3 NA TRBV25-1 CASSGGHTSGNTIYF TGTGCCAGCAGTGGGGGGCACACTTCTGGAAACACCATATATTTT
NA TRBJ2-1 TRBD2 TRBV5-1 CASIPGLAGDYEQFF TGCGCCAGCATCCCGGGACTAGCGGGAGACTATGAGCAGTTCTTC
once TRBJ2-7 TRBD2 TRBV27 CASSSQLAPTYEQYF TGTGCCAGCAGTTCCCAACTAGCGCCCACCTACGAGCAGTACTTC
NA TRBJ1-1 NA TRBV9 CASSVEGLNTEAFF TGTGCCAGCAGCGTCGAGGGGTTGAACACTGAAGCTTTCTTT
NA TRBJ2-4 TRBD1 TRBV11-3 CASSLDTGGRNIQYF TGTGCCAGCAGCCTAGACACAGGGGGACGGAACATTCAGTACTTC
few TRBJ1-1 NA TRBV11-2 CASSWGNMNTEAFF TGTGCCAGCAGCTGGGGGAACATGAACACTGAAGCTTTCTTT
NA TRBJ2-1 NA TRBV28 CASSFGPGEINEQFF TGTGCCAGCAGTTTTGGGCCGGGAGAGATTAATGAGCAGTTCTTC
NA TRBJ2-7 NA TRBV7-4 CASSTDGEFNEQYF TGTGCCAGCAGCACAGACGGGGAGTTCAACGAGCAGTACTTC
once TRBJ1-1 TRBD1 TRBV9 CASSVGQGAGVTEAFF TGTGCCAGCAGCGTGGGGCAGGGGGCCGGAGTCACTGAAGCTTTCTTT
NA TRBJ2-5 NA TRBV23-1 CASSQRQGGVETQYF TGCGCCAGCAGTCAACGGCAGGGTGGGGTAGAGACCCAGTACTTC
NA TRBJ2-5 NA TRBV2 CASRRGPGVGGETQYF TGTGCCAGCAGGAGGGGGCCGGGCGTCGGGGGAGAGACCCAGTACTTC
few TRBJ2-1 NA TRBV5-4 CASSLGGVWSEFF TGTGCCAGCAGCTTGGGGGGGGTATGGTCGGAGTTCTTC
NA TRBJ2-5 NA TRBV18 CASSPGGGGQETQYF TGTGCCAGCTCACCGGGAGGGGGCGGCCAAGAGACCCAGTACTTC
NA TRBJ1-4 NA TRBV6-1 CASSEGGRLLEKLFF TGTGCCAGCAGTGAAGGGGGCAGACTCTTGGAAAAACTGTTTTTT
few TRBJ2-3 NA TRBV6-5 CANSNSTDTQYF TGTGCCAACTCAAATAGCACAGATACGCAGTATTTT
once TRBJ2-7 NA TRBV7-3 CAPSWRGRSYEQYF TGTGCCCCCAGCTGGCGGGGTCGCTCCTACGAGCAGTACTTC
once TRBJ2-1 NA TRBV9 CASSGGLPDNEQFF TGTGCCAGCAGCGGAGGGTTGCCGGACAATGAGCAGTTCTTC
NA TRBJ1-5 NA TRBV4-1 CASSQGGAGNQPQHF TGCGCCAGCAGCCAAGGGGGCGCAGGCAATCAGCCCCAGCATTTT
NA TRBJ2-2 NA TRBV2 CASQGDLNTGELFF TGTGCCAGCCAGGGAGACCTCAACACCGGGGAGCTGTTTTTT
NA TRBJ2-5 TRBD2 TRBV6-5 CASSTSGSGETQYF TGTGCCAGCTCGACTAGCGGGAGTGGGGAGACCCAGTACTTC
few TRBJ2-6 TRBD2 TRBV9 CASSPRGVGANVLTF TGTGCCAGCAGCCCACGGGGGGTCGGGGCCAACGTCCTGACTTTC
once TRBJ2-1 NA TRBV13 CASSFLGPRVGEQFF TGTGCCAGCAGCTTCCTAGGCCCCAGGGTGGGTGAGCAGTTCTTC
NA TRBJ1-1 NA TRBV6-1 CASSEGRDTKNTEAFF TGTGCCAGCAGTGAAGGCCGGGACACCAAAAACACTGAAGCTTTCTTT
NA TRBJ2-7 NA TRBV18 CASSPRNSQYEQYF TGTGCCAGCTCACCACGTAACAGTCAATACGAGCAGTACTTC
NA TRBJ1-5 NA TRBV11-2 CASSLGDRPGNQPQHF TGTGCCAGCAGCTTAGGGGACCGACCGGGCAATCAGCCCCAGCATTTT
NA TRBJ2-3 NA TRBV29-1 CSVDRGADTQYF TGCAGCGTTGACAGGGGGGCAGATACGCAGTATTTT
NA TRBJ2-7 TRBD2 TRBV7-9 CASSPRVAGAAEQYF TGTGCCAGCAGCCCCAGAGTAGCGGGAGCCGCCGAGCAGTACTTC